The clone carrying this T cell receptor beta chain was detected ten times or more. Its matching antigen is unknown. The data originate from a study of beta chain features in type 1 diabetes. Notes on the study in general: It was among patients, rather than healthy donors, that naive, central memory and Treg TCRB repertoires appeared more similar. Shortening of TCRB CDR3s, moderate but significant, appeared in all four CD4+ subsets of Type 1 diabetes patients. Although PCR might favor shorter templates, it would do so equally in patients and controls.

Since all of the isolated RNA was reverse transcribed, expressed TCRB transcripts were what got sequenced. This table comes from immunoSEQ multiplex PCR, and its TCRdb copy is limited to in-frame clones, with some not included. Of around 140,000 clones in the sample, around 9% were seen once. The CDR3 is made up of 14 amino acids. V shed 5 bases and J shed 6 bases, with 16 bases lying between them. In germline, CDR1 is SGHNT, CDR2 YYREEE (reference sequence). The sequenced sample consisted of central memory CD4+ T cells from blood. The receptor was derived from a man younger than 40 with type 1 diabetes. The chain has TRBV5-4 and TRBJ2-3, with a weak D call TRBD2 (7 bases). The CDR3 DNA is TGTGCCAGCAGGCGTGCTGGGGGGGCGGATACGCAGTATTTT. Protein: CASRRAGGADTQYF.